Below, 26 T cell receptor beta chains from the same sample are listed, as sequenced in a study of T-cell reconstitution after alpha-beta-depleted transplantation in children. TCRbeta library preparation incorporated unique molecular identifiers. Via MiXCR, TCRdb re-called the PCR reads, giving one row per CDR3 protein. The sample consists of 640,000 or so distinct CDR3 sequences, roughly 17% of them appearing once. Sequencing was performed on PBMCs from the stem cell graft donor, taken from the stem cell graft. The receptors here all came from a human donor who donated a stem cell graft to a child with acute myeloid leukemia.

The rearrangement uses TRBV7-8 and TRBJ2-7; D gene unclear. This CDR3 has 14 amino acids. Germline V CDR1 and CDR2: SGHVS, FQNEAQ. Trimming pared 3 bases from V and 2 bases from J, leaving 11 bases between. CDR3: CASSFRTEAYEQYF. The CDR3 coding sequence is TGTGCCAGCAGCTTCAGGACGGAAGCCTACGAGCAGTACTTC. The entire variable domain, with the rest obtained from reference TRBV7-8 and TRBJ2-7, is as follows: GAGVSQSPRYKVAKRGQDVALRCDPISGHVSLFWYQQALGQGPEFLTYFQNEAQLDKSGLPSDRFFAERPEGSVSTLKIQRTQQEDSAVYLCASSFRTEAYEQYFGPGTRLTVT.

This clonotype was found many times. CDR3 residues: CSVATTAQETQYF. The CDR3 DNA reads as TGCAGCGTTGCCACGACGGCCCAAGAGACCCAGTACTTC. The chain has TRBV29-1 and TRBJ2-5; D not certain. The germline gives CDR1 SQVTM, CDR2 ANQGSEA. The CDR3 covers 13 residues. The V end was cut by 4 bases, the J end by 1 base, with 10 bases between.

The rearrangement uses TRBV20-1 and TRBJ1-2; D perhaps matches TRBD1 (6 bases). Germline CDR1 and CDR2: DFQATT and SNEGSKA (reference sequence). The CDR3 totals 15 residues. Trimming stripped 0 bases from V and 3 bases from J, with 14 bases between. The CDR3 region has the DNA TGCAGTGCTAGAGACCCTGGAGGGGGTGACTATGGCTACACCTTC. Amino acid sequence: CSARDPGGGDYGYTF.

In its sample, this clonotype was seen a few times. The chain joins TRBV4-1 to TRBJ1-5, with 8 bases identical to TRBD1. CDR1 and CDR2 from the germline V gene are MGHRA and YSYEKL. The CDR3 has 14 residues. V lost 4 bases and J lost 5; bases outside the gene matches: 4. The chain's CDR3 is CASSLTGEHQPQHF. CDR3 DNA sequence: TGCGCCAGCAGCCTGACAGGGGAGCATCAGCCCCAGCATTTT.

The V gene is TRBV11-1, the J gene TRBJ2-1, with 11 bases that match TRBD2. This CDR3 contains 16 residues. From germline, CDR1 is SGHAT and CDR2 FQDESV (reference sequence). Trimming cost V 5 bases and J 8 bases; bases outside gene matches: 11. This CDR3 reads CASSPGSSGGAYEQFF. CDR3 sequence (DNA): TGTGCCAGCAGCCCCGGGAGTAGCGGGGGGGCGTATGAGCAGTTCTTC. Drawing the rest from reference TRBV11-1 and TRBJ2-1, the complete variable domain is EAEVAQSPRYKITEKSQAVAFWCDPISGHATLYWYRQILGQGPELLVQFQDESVVDDSQLPKDRFSAERLKGVDSTLKIQPAELGDSAMYLCASSPGSSGGAYEQFFGPGTRLTVL.

The DNA for the CDR3 is TGTGCCAGCAGCTTGACGGTAGCGAGTACCGATACGCAGTATTTT. It encodes CASSLTVASTDTQYF. The V gene is TRBV7-9, the J gene TRBJ2-3, with TRBD2 as a possible D gene (5 bases). Germline values: CDR1 SEHNR, CDR2 FQNEAQ (reference sequence). V was trimmed by 3 bases and J by 6 bases, leaving 16 bases between them. The CDR3 loop spans 15 amino acids.

The chain is built from TRBV25-1 and TRBJ1-4; no clear D gene. CDR3 length: 16 amino acids. Germline-derived CDR1 and CDR2 are MGHDK and SYGVNS. V gave up 1 base and J gave up 8 bases, with 17 bases separating them. The CDR3 sequence: CASSESTLQIPEKLFF. The CDR3 coding sequence is TGTGCCAGCAGTGAATCGACACTACAGATTCCAGAAAAACTGTTTTTT. The variable domain in full, with the rest retrieved from reference TRBV25-1 and TRBJ1-4, is EADIYQTPRYLVIGTGKKITLECSQTMGHDKMYWYQQDPGMELHLIHYSYGVNSTEKGDLSSESTVSRIRTEHFPLTLESARPSHTSQYLCASSESTLQIPEKLFFGSGTQLSVL.

CDR3 sequence (DNA): TGTGCCAGCAGCTTCGAACCGGAGACCCAGTACTTC. It specifies CASSFEPETQYF. V and J are TRBV7-9 and TRBJ2-5; D uncertain. Germline V gene lookup returns CDR1 SEHNR and CDR2 FQNEAQ (reference sequence). V lost 3 bases and J lost 5, with 7 bases in between. This CDR3 is 12 amino acids long.

The CDR3 is CASSPRGQGATDTQYF. CDR3 nucleotide sequence: TGTGCCAGCAGCCCCCGAGGACAGGGGGCGACAGATACGCAGTATTTT. This chain joins TRBV7-9 and TRBJ2-3, with 11 bases lining up with TRBD1. Germline V gene data show CDR1 as SEHNR and CDR2 as FQNEAQ (reference sequence). V shed 5 bases, J shed 3 bases, and the junction held 7 bases outside the gene matches. CDR3 length equals 16 residues.

The chain couples TRBV12-3 or TRBV12-4 to TRBJ1-5, with no clear D. CDR3 length equals 13 residues. The V gene lost 7 bases and the J gene lost 5 bases, with 12 bases spanning the gap. CDR3 residues: CASNVAEYQPQHF. The CDR3 nucleotides are TGTGCCAGCAACGTGGCGGAGTATCAGCCCCAGCATTTT.

This clonotype was picked up many times. The CDR3: CSARDPVSEQYV. CDR3 DNA: TGCAGTGCTAGAGATCCTGTGAGCGAGCAGTACGTC. The chain links TRBV20-1 to TRBJ2-7; D uncertain. There are 12 residues in the CDR3. From germline, CDR1 is DFQATT and CDR2 SNEGSKA (reference sequence). The germline V and J ends were trimmed by 0 bases and 6 bases, with 9 bases remaining between them.

The chain carries TRBV24-1 and TRBJ1-5; D might be TRBD1 (5 bases). This CDR3 contains 12 residues. CDR1 is KGHDR, CDR2 SFDVKD, per germline. V lost 4 bases and J lost 9, with 9 bases in between. CDR3 sequence: CATSDSTVPQHF. DNA of the CDR3: TGTGCCACCAGTGACTCGACAGTGCCCCAGCATTTT.

This clonotype was seen many times. This chain links TRBV20-1 with TRBJ2-7; the D gene could be TRBD1 or TRBD2 (5 bases each). Looked up from germline, CDR1 is DFQATT and CDR2 is SNEGSKA (reference sequence). The V gene lost 0 bases and the J gene lost 7 bases, with 13 bases spanning the gap. The CDR3 has 13 residues. CDR3 nucleotide sequence: TGCAGTGCTAGAGATTATGGGGGATGGGAGCAGTACTTC. Translating it yields CSARDYGGWEQYF.

This clonotype was picked up a small number of times. The genes are TRBV27 and TRBJ2-3; D may correspond to TRBD1 or TRBD2 (6 bases each). Trimming stripped 6 bases from V and 2 bases from J, with 15 bases between. The length of the CDR3 is 15 residues. Per germline, CDR1 MNHEY and CDR2 SMNVEV (reference sequence). The CDR3 nucleotides read TGTGCCAGCAGCCAGAGTGGGGGGCTCACAGATACGCAGTATTTT. Its translation is CASSQSGGLTDTQYF.

This clonotype has more than one count but fewer than ten. The rearrangement uses TRBV2 and TRBJ1-6; D gene ambiguous. V was cut by 3 bases and J by 7 bases, with 10 bases left in between. The germline V gene has CDR1 SNHLY and CDR2 FYNNEI. The CDR3 contains 14 residues. The CDR3 spells CASSDVFGNSPLHF. CDR3 bases: TGTGCCAGCAGTGACGTTTTTGGAAATTCACCCCTCCACTTT.

This clonotype was observed a handful of times. The CDR3 nucleotides read TGTGCCAGCAGCCTTAATCTGGGGGGCTACGAGCAGTACTTC. Translating it yields CASSLNLGGYEQYF. This chain links TRBV7-2 with TRBJ2-7; tentative D call: TRBD2 (6 bases). V shed 5 bases and J shed 3 bases, with 14 bases lying between them. This CDR3 is 14 amino acids long. CDR1 is SGHTA, CDR2 FQGNSA, per germline.

On this clonotype: Relative to the germline gene, one junction end is altered; a read error may explain this. V gene TRBV20-1 combines with J gene TRBJ2-3, with a weak D call TRBD2 (7 bases). CDR1 is DFQATT, CDR2 SNEGSKA, per germline (reference sequence). CDR3 length equals 16 residues. CDR3: CCARNEPGGRTDTQYF. CDR3 bases: TGCTGTGCTAGGAACGAGCCGGGGGGCCGCACAGATACGCAGTATTTT.

This clonotype was detected a few times. The J gene is TRBJ1-4, the V gene TRBV4-1; TRBD1 agrees at 9 bases. After removal of 0 bases from V and 7 bases from J, the junction contained 6 bases not matched to a gene. The germline CDR1 and CDR2 sequences are MGHRA and YSYEKL. The CDR3 totals 16 residues. CDR3 nucleotide sequence: TGCGCCAGCAGCCAAGATCGGGACAGGGTGGGTGAAAAACTGTTTTTT. Its protein product is CASSQDRDRVGEKLFF.

This clonotype has a count of ten or more. The CDR3 DNA follows: TGCAGCGTCGCCGGGACAGGGTCCTTGGAAGCTTTCTTT. Translation gives CSVAGTGSLEAFF. The chain couples TRBV29-1 to TRBJ1-1, with TRBD1 identical over 9 bases. Trimming took 6 bases from V and 8 from J; bases not matched to a gene: 10. CDR3 length: 13 amino acids. Germline-derived CDR1 and CDR2 are SQVTM and ANQGSEA.

The V call is TRBV27, the J call TRBJ1-5; D remains unclear. CDR3 length: 16 amino acids. CDR1 is MNHEY and CDR2 is SMNVEV in the germline V gene (reference sequence). V dropped 8 bases and J dropped 0 bases, with 17 bases sitting between them. The CDR3 nucleotides read TGTGCCAGCGGGTCATTTGTGGATGCTAGCAATCAGCCCCAGCATTTT. Translated: CASGSFVDASNQPQHF.

Here the CDR3 reads CAAQGQGSTEAFF. The CDR3 DNA reads as TGTGCCGCCCAGGGACAGGGGAGCACTGAAGCTTTCTTT. The rearrangement links TRBV24-1 to TRBJ1-1; 10 bases fit TRBD1. With V trimmed by 12 bases and J by 4 bases, 7 bases remained unmatched. The CDR3 is 13 amino acids. From germline, CDR1 is KGHDR and CDR2 SFDVKD.

The chain combines TRBV28 with TRBJ1-2; D perhaps matches TRBD1 (5 bases). The CDR3 loop spans 12 amino acids. The V end was cut by 5 bases, the J end by 8 bases, with 12 bases between. Germline lookup yields CDR1 MDHEN and CDR2 SYDVKM. The CDR3 bases are TGTGCCAGCAGTATGATGGGGCACGGCTACACCTTC. Protein sequence: CASSMMGHGYTF.

In its sample, this clonotype was seen many times. This chain joins TRBV5-1 and TRBJ1-1; 7 nucleotides match TRBD1. The CDR3 length is 14 residues. With V trimmed by 5 bases and J by 0 bases, 4 bases remained unmatched. CDR1 SGHRS and CDR2 YFSETQ come from the germline V gene. CDR3 protein: CASSLGQVNTEAFF. Written as DNA, the CDR3 is TGCGCCAGCAGTTTAGGACAGGTGAACACTGAAGCTTTCTTT.

V gene TRBV5-1 combines with J gene TRBJ2-2; tentatively, D is TRBD1 (6 bases). This CDR3 contains 16 residues. Germline lookup yields CDR1 SGHRS and CDR2 YFSETQ. Trimming stripped 2 bases from V and 1 base from J, with 12 bases between. Here the CDR3 reads CASSFRDTGNTGELFF. The CDR3 DNA is TGCGCCAGCAGCTTCCGGGACACTGGGAACACCGGGGAGCTGTTTTTT.

This clonotype was seen more than once but under ten times. V is TRBV20-1 and J is TRBJ1-1, with D perhaps TRBD1 (5 bases). Trimming shortened V by 6 bases and J by 0 bases, and 20 bases separated the two germline ends. CDR3 length: 16 residues. Germline values: CDR1 DFQATT, CDR2 SNEGSKA (reference sequence). The CDR3 protein is CSALPGVGIVNTEAFF. The DNA for the CDR3 is TGCAGTGCCCTCCCGGGGGTAGGGATCGTGAACACTGAAGCTTTCTTT.

The chain uses TRBV7-2 and TRBJ2-4; 7 bases are a match to TRBD2. The J segment lost 0 bases and the V segment lost 2 bases, leaving 4 bases of the junction unmatched. This CDR3 region has 16 residues. The germline gives CDR1 SGHTA, CDR2 FQGNSA. The CDR3 here is CASSLPGGLAKNIQYF. CDR3 nucleotide sequence: TGTGCCAGCAGCTTACCGGGGGGACTAGCCAAAAACATTCAGTACTTC.